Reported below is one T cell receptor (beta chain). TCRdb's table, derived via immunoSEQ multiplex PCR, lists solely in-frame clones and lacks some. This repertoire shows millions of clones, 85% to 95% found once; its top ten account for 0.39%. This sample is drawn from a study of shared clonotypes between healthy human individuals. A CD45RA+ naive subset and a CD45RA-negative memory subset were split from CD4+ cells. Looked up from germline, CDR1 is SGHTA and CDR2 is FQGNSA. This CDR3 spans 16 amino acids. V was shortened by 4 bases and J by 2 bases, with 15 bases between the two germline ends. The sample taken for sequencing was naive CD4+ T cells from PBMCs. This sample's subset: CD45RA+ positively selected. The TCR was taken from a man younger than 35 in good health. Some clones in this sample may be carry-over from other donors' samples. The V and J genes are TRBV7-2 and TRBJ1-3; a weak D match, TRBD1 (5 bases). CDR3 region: CASSSSPGGAGNTIYF. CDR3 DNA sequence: TGTGCCAGCAGCTCATCGCCGGGGGGAGCTGGAAACACCATATATTTT.